There are many counts of the clone carrying this T cell receptor beta chain. This sample is part of a study of spatial heterogeneity in lung cancer. This CDR3 region has 15 residues. V was pared by 4 bases and J by 6 bases, with 9 bases of the junction left unmatched. In TCRdb, the 5' RACE reads were re-called with MiXCR into one record per CDR3 protein. The data contain about 94,000 distinct CDR3 sequences, 15% to 20% of them singletons. The time point was: blood at routine non-recurrence follow-up after resection. Researchers sequenced whole RNA taken from tumor, nontumor lung or frozen PBMC without sorting.

The sample in question was PBMCs, obtained at follow-up. The chain joins TRBV12-3 or TRBV12-4 to TRBJ2-3; 8 bases fit TRBD1. The TCR comes from a male donor with early-stage non-small cell lung cancer. The chain's CDR3 is CASSSESRDRDTQYF. DNA for the CDR3: TGTGCCAGCAGTTCCGAGTCCCGGGACAGGGATACGCAGTATTTT.